Sequencing of this T cell receptor beta chain was carried out in a study of technical replicates of blood from several donors (TCRdb year 2017). This clone was recorded once. The clone's antigen remains unknown. No base qualities exist here, and no much larger clone lies one base off it. CDR1 and CDR2, looked up from the germline V gene, are MNHEY and SVGAGI. Trimming costs V 7 bases and J 2 bases, and their ends lie 15 bases apart. The CDR3 spans 14 residues, from the cysteine through the phenylalanine. The DNA shown is the 42-base CDR3, in frame from base 1. Libraries were prepared through the immunoSEQ multiplex PCR assay. Imported from immuneACCESS, the table was reduced by TCRdb to in-frame sequences with V and J called. These copies leave out some clones; in studies compared against another copy, an unresolved V gene accounts for under half, and the cause of the remainder is not known. The sample table contains around 92,000 clones; only one count was recorded for about 94% of them. The ten top clones hold about 0.23% of the sample.

The specimen sequenced was T cells isolated from PBMCs. The clonotype originates from a human donor in good health. The V gene is TRBV6-5 and the J gene is TRBJ2-7; no confident D gene assignment can be made. The CDR3 region: CASKSLTPPYEQYF. The nucleotide sequence is given as TGTGCCAGCAAGAGCTTAACCCCCCCCTACGAGCAGTACTTC.